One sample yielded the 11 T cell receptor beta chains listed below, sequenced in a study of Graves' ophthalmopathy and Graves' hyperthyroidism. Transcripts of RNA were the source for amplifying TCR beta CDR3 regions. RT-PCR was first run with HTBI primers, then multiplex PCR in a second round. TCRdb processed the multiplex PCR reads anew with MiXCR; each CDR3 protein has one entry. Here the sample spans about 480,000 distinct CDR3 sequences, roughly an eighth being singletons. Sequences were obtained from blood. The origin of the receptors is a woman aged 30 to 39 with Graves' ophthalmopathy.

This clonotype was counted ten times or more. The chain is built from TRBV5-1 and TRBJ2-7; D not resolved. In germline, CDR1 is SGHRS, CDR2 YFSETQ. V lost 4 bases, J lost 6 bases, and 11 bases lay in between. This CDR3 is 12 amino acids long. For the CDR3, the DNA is TGCGCCAGCAGCGGGGAAGGTGGCGAGCAGTACTTC. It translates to CASSGEGGEQYF.

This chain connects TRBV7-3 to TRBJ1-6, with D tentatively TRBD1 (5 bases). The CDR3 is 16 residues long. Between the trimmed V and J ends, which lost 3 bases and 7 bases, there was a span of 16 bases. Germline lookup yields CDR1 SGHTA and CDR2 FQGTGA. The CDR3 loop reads CASSLTNAGTNSPLHF. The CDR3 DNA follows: TGTGCCAGCAGCTTGACAAATGCCGGGACGAATTCACCCCTCCACTTT.

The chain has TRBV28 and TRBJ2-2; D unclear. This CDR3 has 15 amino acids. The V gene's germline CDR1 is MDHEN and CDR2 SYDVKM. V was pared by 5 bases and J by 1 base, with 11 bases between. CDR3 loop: CASSAPLGNTGELFF. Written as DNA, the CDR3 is TGTGCCAGCAGTGCCCCCTTGGGGAACACCGGGGAGCTGTTTTTT.

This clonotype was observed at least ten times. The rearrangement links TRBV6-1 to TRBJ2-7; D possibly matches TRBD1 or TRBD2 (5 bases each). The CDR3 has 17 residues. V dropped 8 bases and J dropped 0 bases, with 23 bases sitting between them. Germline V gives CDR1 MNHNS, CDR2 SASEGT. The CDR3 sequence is CASPPLTGPHHSYEQYF. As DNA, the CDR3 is TGTGCCAGCCCCCCTCTCACGGGACCTCATCACTCCTACGAGCAGTACTTC.

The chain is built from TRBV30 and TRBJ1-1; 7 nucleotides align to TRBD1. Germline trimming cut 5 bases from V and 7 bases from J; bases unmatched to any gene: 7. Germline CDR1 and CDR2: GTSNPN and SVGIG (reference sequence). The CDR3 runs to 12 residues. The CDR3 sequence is CAWGPGDSEAFF. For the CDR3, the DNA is TGTGCCTGGGGGCCGGGGGACAGTGAAGCTTTCTTT.

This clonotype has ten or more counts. The CDR3 sequence: CASSEARGNNGYTF. The CDR3 nucleotides read TGTGCCAGCAGTGAAGCCCGGGGGAATAATGGCTACACCTTC. The chain uses TRBV6-1 and TRBJ1-2, with D perhaps matching TRBD1 (5 bases). The CDR3 is 14 residues long. CDR1 is MNHNS, CDR2 SASEGT, per germline. V was trimmed by 0 bases and J by 6 bases, leaving 11 bases between them.

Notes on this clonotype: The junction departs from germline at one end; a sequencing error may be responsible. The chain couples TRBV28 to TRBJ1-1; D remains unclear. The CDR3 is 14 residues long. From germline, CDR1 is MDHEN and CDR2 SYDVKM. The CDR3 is CASSLTAAGTDAFF. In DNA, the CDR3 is TGTGCCAGCAGTTTAACAGCGGCTGGTACTGATGCTTTCTTT.

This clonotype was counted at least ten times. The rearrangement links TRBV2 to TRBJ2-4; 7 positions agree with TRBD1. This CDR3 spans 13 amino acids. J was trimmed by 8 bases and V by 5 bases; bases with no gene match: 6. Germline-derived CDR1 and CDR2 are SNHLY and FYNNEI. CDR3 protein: CASSLQDRDIQYF. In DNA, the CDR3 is TGTGCCAGCAGTTTACAAGACAGGGACATTCAGTACTTC.

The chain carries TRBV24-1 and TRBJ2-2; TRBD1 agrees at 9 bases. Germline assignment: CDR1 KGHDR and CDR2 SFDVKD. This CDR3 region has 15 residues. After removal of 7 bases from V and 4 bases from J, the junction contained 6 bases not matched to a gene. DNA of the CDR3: TGTGCCACCAGCGACAGGGGGAGTCTCACCGGGGAGCTGTTTTTT. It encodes CATSDRGSLTGELFF.

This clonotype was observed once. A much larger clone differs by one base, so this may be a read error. CDR3 sequence: CASRAEEGRSYEPYF. CDR3 DNA: TGTGCCAGCAGGGCCGAAGAGGGCAGGTCCTACGAGCCGTACTTC. The chain joins TRBV6-1 to TRBJ2-7; the D gene is possibly TRBD2 (5 bases). The germline V gene has CDR1 MNHNS and CDR2 SASEGT. The CDR3 is 15 amino acids.

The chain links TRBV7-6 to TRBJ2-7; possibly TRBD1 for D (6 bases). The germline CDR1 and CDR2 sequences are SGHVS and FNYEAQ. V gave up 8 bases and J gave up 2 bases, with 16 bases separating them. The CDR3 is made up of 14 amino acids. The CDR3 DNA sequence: TGTGCCAGCGCTAACAGGGAAGGGGCCTACGAGCAGTACTTC. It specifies CASANREGAYEQYF. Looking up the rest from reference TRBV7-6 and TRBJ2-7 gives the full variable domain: GAGVSQSPRYKVTKRGQDVALRCDPISGHVSLYWYRQALGQGPEFLTYFNYEAQQDKSGLPNDRFSAERPEGSISTLTIQRTEQRDSAMYRCASANREGAYEQYFGPGTRLTVT.